This note documents a single T cell receptor beta chain sequence. Its antigen is as yet unknown. Different DNA sequences within this sample yield the same CDR3. V lost 2 bases and J lost 1, with 7 bases in between. CDR1 and CDR2 (germline): SGDLS, YYNGEE. The CDR3 loop spans 14 amino acids. Healthy adults negative for HIV, lacking recent acute infections or vaccinations, served as donors. Method: immunoSEQ multiplex PCR; TCRdb's copy keeps in-frame clones and lacks some. In the table there are about 1.1 million clones, around 78% of which are singletons. The data were taken from a study of shared clonotypes between healthy human individuals. Study-wide points: The sharing of roughly 5% of naive CD4 clonotypes was seen across a handful of donors. Sequencing depth was expected to influence donor clonotype sharing. The generation probabilities recorded for non-shared clonotypes fell below those of clonotypes shared by all four donors.

This sequence joins TRBV9 and TRBJ1-5; a possible D gene is TRBD1 (6 bases). Sequencing was carried out using memory CD4+ T cells from PBMCs. The subset here: CD45RA-negative fraction. This TCR was recovered from a man between 18 and 29 years old in good health. Some clones in this sample may be carry-over from other donors' samples. In DNA form, the CDR3 reads TGTGCCAGCAGCGTCGGACAGAGCAATCAGCCCCAGCATTTT. Its protein is CASSVGQSNQPQHF. Full variable domain (remainder filled in from reference TRBV9 and TRBJ1-5): DSGVTQTPKHLITATGQRVTLRCSPRSGDLSVYWYQQSLDQGLQFLIQYYNGEERAKGNILERFSAQQFPDLHSELNLSSLELGDSALYFCASSVGQSNQPQHFGDGTRLSIL.